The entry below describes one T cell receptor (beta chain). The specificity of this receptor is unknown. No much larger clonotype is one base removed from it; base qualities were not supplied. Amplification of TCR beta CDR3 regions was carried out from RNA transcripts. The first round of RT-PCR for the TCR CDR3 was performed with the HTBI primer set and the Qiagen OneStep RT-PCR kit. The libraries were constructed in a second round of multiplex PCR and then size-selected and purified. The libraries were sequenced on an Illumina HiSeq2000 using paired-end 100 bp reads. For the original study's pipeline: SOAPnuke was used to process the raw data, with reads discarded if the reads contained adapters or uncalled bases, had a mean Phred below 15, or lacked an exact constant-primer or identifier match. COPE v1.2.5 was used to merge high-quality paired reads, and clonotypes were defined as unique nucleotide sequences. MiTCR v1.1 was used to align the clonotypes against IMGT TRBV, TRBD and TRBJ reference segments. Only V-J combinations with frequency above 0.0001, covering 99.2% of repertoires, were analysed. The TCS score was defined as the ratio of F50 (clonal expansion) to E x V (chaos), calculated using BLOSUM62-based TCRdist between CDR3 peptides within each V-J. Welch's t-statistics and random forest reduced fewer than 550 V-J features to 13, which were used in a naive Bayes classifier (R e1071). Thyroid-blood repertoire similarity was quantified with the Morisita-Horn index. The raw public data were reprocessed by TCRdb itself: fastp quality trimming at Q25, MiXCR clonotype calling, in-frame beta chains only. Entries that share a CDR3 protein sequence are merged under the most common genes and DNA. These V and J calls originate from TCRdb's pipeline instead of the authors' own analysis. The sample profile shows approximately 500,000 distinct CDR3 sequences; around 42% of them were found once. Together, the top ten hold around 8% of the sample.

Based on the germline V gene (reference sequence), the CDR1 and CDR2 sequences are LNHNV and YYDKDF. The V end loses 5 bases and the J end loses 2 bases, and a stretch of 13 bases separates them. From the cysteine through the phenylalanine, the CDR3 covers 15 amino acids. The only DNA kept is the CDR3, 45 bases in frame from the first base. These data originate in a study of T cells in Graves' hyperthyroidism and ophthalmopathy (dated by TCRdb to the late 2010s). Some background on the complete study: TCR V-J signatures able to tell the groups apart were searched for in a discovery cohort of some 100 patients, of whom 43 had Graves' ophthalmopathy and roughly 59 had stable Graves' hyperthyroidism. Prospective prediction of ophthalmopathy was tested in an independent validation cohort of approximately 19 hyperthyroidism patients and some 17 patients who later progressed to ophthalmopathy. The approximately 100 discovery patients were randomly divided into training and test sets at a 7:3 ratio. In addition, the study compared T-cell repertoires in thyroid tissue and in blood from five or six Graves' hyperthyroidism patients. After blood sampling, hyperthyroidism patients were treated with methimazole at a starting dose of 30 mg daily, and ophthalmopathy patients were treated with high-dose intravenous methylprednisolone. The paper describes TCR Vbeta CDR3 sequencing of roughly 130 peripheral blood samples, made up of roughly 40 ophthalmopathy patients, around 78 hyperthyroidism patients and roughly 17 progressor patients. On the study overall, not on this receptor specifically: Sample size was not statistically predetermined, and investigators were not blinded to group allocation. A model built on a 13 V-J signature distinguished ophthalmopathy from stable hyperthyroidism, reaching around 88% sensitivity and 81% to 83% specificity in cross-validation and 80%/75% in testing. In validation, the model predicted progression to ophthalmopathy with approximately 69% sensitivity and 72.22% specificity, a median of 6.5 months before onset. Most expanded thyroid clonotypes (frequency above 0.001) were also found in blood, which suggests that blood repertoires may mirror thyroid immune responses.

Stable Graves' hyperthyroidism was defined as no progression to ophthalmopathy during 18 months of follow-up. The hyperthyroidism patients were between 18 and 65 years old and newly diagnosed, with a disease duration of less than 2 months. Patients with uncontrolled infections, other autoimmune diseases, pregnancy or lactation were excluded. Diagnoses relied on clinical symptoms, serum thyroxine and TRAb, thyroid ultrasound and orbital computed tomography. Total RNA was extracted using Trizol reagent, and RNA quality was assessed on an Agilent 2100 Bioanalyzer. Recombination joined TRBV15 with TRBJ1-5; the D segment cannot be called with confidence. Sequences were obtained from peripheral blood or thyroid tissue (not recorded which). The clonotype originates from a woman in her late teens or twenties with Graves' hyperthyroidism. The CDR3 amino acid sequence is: CATSLSGFGNQPQHF. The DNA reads TGTGCCACCAGCTTATCGGGGTTCGGCAATCAGCCCCAGCATTTT.